This note documents a single TCR beta chain sequence. Germline V gene sequence: CDR1 SQVTM, CDR2 ANQGSEA. This CDR3 region has 16 residues. V was trimmed by 5 bases and J by 0 bases, leaving 18 bases between them. This sample is part of a study of blood T cell repertoires in COVID-19. In the study overall: There were acute and convalescent COVID-19 samples, and they came from the United States, Italy and Spain. The analysed material was cDNA or gDNA that came from T cells, B-cell-depleted T cells, or PBMCs.

Authors' methods: Estimates of nucleated cell counts were drawn from the amplification of reference gene primers. TCRdb's table, derived via immunoSEQ multiplex PCR, lists solely in-frame clones and lacks some. The V and J calls and clone size are taken from that table; D and trimming were inferred from the DNA. The sample carries some 70,000 clones, 70% to 90% recorded once. The receptor comes from a man under 40 with acute or convalescent COVID-19. Input material: peripheral blood. V usage is TRBV29-1 and J usage is TRBJ2-3; possible D gene TRBD1, 5 bases. The CDR3 DNA reads as TGCAGCGTTCTTTTCCTTCAGGGCTCTAGCACAGATACGCAGTATTTT. Residues: CSVLFLQGSSTDTQYF.